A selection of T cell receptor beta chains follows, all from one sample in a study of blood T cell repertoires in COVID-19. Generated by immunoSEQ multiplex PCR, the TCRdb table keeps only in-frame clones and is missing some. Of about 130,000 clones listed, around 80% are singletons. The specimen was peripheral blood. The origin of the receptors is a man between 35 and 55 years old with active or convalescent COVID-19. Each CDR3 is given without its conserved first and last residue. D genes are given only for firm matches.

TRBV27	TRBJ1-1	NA	ASSLLGREAF
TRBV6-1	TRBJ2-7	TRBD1	ASSEGQGASYEQY
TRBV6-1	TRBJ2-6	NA	ASSEDTLTLSGANVLT
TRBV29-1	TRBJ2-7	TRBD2	SVSSGPIREQY
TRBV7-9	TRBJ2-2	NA	ASSFMTGNTGELF
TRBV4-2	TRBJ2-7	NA	ASSQDSYSYEQY
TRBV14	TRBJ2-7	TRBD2	ASSIRGGANEQY
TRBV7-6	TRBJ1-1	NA	ASSLESAQGDTEAF
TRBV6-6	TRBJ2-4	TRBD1	ASRLQGTKNIQY
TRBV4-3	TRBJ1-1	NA	ASSQADWGPGEAF
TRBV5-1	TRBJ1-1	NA	ASSPGTLNTEAF
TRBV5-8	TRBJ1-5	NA	ASSLYQGSNQPQH
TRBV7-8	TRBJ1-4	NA	ASSEKGGTATNEKLF
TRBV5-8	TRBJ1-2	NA	ASSFRTAHVSGGYT
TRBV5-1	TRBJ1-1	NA	AGEISRSGGLSAEAF
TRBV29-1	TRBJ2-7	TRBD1	SVPGTGGDEQY
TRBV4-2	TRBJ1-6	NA	ASSQTGGMSYNSPLH
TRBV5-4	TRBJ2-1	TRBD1	ASSITGSRGPEQF
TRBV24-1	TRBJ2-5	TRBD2	ATSDPGLAGGGETQY
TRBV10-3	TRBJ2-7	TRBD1	AISVGQGKNEQY
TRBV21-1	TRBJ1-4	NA	ASSKGQVKNEKLF
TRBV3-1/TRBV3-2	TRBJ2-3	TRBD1	ASSQNTGGPDTQY
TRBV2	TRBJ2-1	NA	ASRRRHLAGEQF
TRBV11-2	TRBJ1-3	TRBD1	ASRSGTGDSGNTIY
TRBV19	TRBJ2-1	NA	ASTMDLLSYNEQF
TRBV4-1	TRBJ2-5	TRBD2	ASSQERSGANWETQY
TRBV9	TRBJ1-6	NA	ASSASGRRYNSPLH
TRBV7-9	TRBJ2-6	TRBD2	ASSLGGSSSLGANVLT
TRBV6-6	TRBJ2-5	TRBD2	ASSLRLAAQETQY
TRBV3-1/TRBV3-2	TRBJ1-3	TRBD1	ASSQRQGGNTIY
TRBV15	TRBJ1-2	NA	ATSRDKGTGTNYGYT
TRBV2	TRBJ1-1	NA	ASTGLNTEAF
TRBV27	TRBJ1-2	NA	ATRRRGRPDGYT
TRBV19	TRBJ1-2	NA	ASSRDFYGYT
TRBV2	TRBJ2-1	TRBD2	ASSGGSVYNEQF
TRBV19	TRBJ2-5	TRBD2	ASSIGTSGRETQY
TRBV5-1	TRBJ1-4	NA	ASSLQGSGEKLF
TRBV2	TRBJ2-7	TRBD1	ASNRDRGTYEQY
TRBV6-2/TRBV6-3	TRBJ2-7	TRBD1	ASSNPGTAYEQY
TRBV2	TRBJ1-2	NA	ASSPTLSGYT
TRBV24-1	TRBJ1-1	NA	ATSDPGSTEAF
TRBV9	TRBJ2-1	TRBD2	ASSVVGLAGGGYNEQF
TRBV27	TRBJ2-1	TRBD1	PKTQGSYNEQF
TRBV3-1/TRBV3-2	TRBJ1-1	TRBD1	ASSGQGDNTEAF
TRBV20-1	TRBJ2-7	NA	SAGGGGEQY
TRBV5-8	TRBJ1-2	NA	ASSQTARRGYGYT
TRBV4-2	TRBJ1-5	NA	ASSQERGGNQPQH
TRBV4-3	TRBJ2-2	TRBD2	ASSQEFWTSGAGELF
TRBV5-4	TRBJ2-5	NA	ASTPRVVETQY